The 15 T cell receptor beta chains below come from one sample, sequenced in a study of graft-versus-host responses after intestinal transplantation. The assay was immunoSEQ multiplex PCR, and TCRdb's table has in-frame clones only and misses some. The sample includes just over 40,000 clones, about 90% of them seen just once. Sample: PBMCs, taken 300 to 330 days after intestinal transplant. Receptors originate from a human patient who received an intestinal transplant, so some T cells may come from the graft donor.

The chain recombines TRBV13 with TRBJ1-1; maybe TRBD1 (6 bases). Germline CDR1 is PRHDT and CDR2 is FYEKMQ (reference sequence). The CDR3 totals 15 residues. The ends were cut back, 3 bases at V and 0 bases at J, with 11 bases in the middle. Here the CDR3 DNA reads TGTGCCAGCAGCTTGGAGGCAGGGGTGAACACTGAAGCTTTCTTT. It codes for CASSLEAGVNTEAFF.

This sequence joins TRBV4-1 and TRBJ1-2; 10 bases agree with TRBD1. After removal of 1 base from V and 4 bases from J, the junction contained 3 bases not matched to a gene. CDR1 is MGHRA, CDR2 YSYEKL, per germline. The CDR3 is made up of 15 amino acids. CDR3 residues: CASSQAWTGGYGYTF. The CDR3 region has the DNA TGCGCCAGCAGCCAAGCTTGGACAGGGGGCTATGGCTACACCTTC.

The chain employs TRBV9 and TRBJ2-7; D call uncertain. The ends were cut back, 0 bases at V and 2 bases at J, with 9 bases in the middle. CDR3 length equals 14 residues. Germline assignment: CDR1 SGDLS and CDR2 YYNGEE. DNA of the CDR3: TGTGCCAGCAGCGTAGGGTCTAGAACCTACGAGCAGTACTTC. Its translation: CASSVGSRTYEQYF.

CDR3 DNA: TGCGCCAGCAGCCAAGAAAAAGGGGATCTTGAAGCTTTCTTT. Its translation is CASSQEKGDLEAFF. The rearrangement joins TRBV4-1 to TRBJ1-1; D might be TRBD1 (5 bases). Between the trimmed V and J ends, which lost 0 bases and 7 bases, there was a span of 12 bases. This CDR3 has 14 residues. From germline, CDR1 is MGHRA and CDR2 YSYEKL.

The chain employs TRBV6-5 and TRBJ1-3; D gene uncertain. Per germline, CDR1 MNHEY and CDR2 SVGAGI. V lost 2 bases to trimming and J lost 0 bases, with 8 bases between them. This CDR3 has 15 amino acids. The CDR3: CASSYGVRSGNTIYF. The CDR3 DNA reads as TGTGCCAGCAGTTACGGGGTTCGCTCTGGAAACACCATATATTTT.

The CDR3 reads CASSLQGGGTDTQYF. For the CDR3, the DNA is TGTGCCAGCAGCTTACAGGGAGGAGGCACAGATACGCAGTATTTT. The chain couples TRBV11-2 to TRBJ2-3; maybe TRBD2 (6 bases). CDR1 and CDR2 from the germline V gene are SGHAT and FQNNGV. The CDR3 contains 15 residues. The V and J ends lost 2 bases and 1 base respectively, with 10 bases between them.

The V call is TRBV9, the J call TRBJ1-4; weak D call: TRBD1 (5 bases). Trimming took 2 bases from V and 2 from J, leaving 7 bases between them. This CDR3 is 14 amino acids long. The germline V gene has CDR1 SGDLS and CDR2 YYNGEE. CDR3: CASSVEGTNEKLFF. In DNA, the CDR3 is TGTGCCAGCAGCGTCGAGGGGACTAATGAAAAACTGTTTTTT.

The rearrangement uses TRBV7-9 and TRBJ1-2; no reliable D call. The CDR3 runs to 14 residues. The germline CDR1 and CDR2 sequences are SEHNR and FQNEAQ (reference sequence). V lost 2 bases to trimming and J lost 5 bases, with 12 bases between them. CDR3 sequence: CASSLNPLFYGYTF. The DNA of the CDR3 is TGTGCCAGCAGCTTAAATCCCCTCTTTTATGGCTACACCTTC.

This clone has only one observation. CDR3 sequence reads: CASTWQGQETQYF. DNA of the CDR3: TGTGCCAGCACATGGCAGGGGCAAGAGACCCAGTACTTC. V and J are TRBV2 and TRBJ2-5; tentative D call: TRBD1 (6 bases). Looked up from germline, CDR1 is SNHLY and CDR2 is FYNNEI. The CDR3 runs to 13 residues. V was trimmed by 7 bases and J by 2 bases, leaving 11 bases between them.

The sample holds one count of this clone. The chain couples TRBV9 to TRBJ2-3, with D uncertain. The V gene lost 0 bases and the J gene lost 2 bases, with 7 bases spanning the gap. CDR3 length equals 14 residues. CDR1 is SGDLS and CDR2 is YYNGEE in the germline V gene. The CDR3 sequence: CASSVGLVTDTQYF. The CDR3 DNA reads TGTGCCAGCAGCGTAGGACTCGTCACAGATACGCAGTATTTT.

The gene calls are TRBV7-3 and TRBJ2-3; D remains ambiguous. Trimming took off 5 bases at V and 0 bases at J, with 9 bases between the two ends. Germline-derived CDR1 and CDR2 are SGHTA and FQGTGA. The CDR3 runs to 14 residues. The CDR3 sequence is CASSRAPSTDTQYF. CDR3 nucleotides: TGTGCCAGCAGCCGGGCGCCTAGCACAGATACGCAGTATTTT.

This chain uses TRBV4-3 with TRBJ1-2; 9 nucleotides agree with TRBD1. Germline V gene data show CDR1 as LGHNA and CDR2 as YSLEER. The V and J ends lost 5 bases and 8 bases, in that order; junction bases with no gene match: 3. CDR3 length equals 12 residues. The CDR3 spells CASSVDRGGYTF. The DNA of the CDR3 is TGCGCCAGCAGCGTGGACAGGGGAGGCTACACCTTC.

The chain joins TRBV29-1 to TRBJ2-7, with D possibly matching TRBD2 (5 bases). V was pared by 4 bases and J by 0 bases, with 10 bases between. The CDR3 extends over 13 amino acids. From germline, CDR1 is SQVTM and CDR2 ANQGSEA. CDR3 coding DNA: TGCAGCGTTGGGACGGGGAGCTCCTACGAGCAGTACTTC. As protein: CSVGTGSSYEQYF.

Written as DNA, the CDR3 is TGTGCCAGCAGCGTAGGGTCCTATGGCTACACCTTC. This sequence encodes CASSVGSYGYTF. The gene calls are TRBV9 and TRBJ1-2; no definite D call. Trimming shortened V by 0 bases and J by 4 bases, and 4 bases separated the two germline ends. Germline-derived CDR1 and CDR2 are SGDLS and YYNGEE. CDR3 length equals 12 residues.

This chain connects TRBV10-3 to TRBJ2-2; 10 bases match TRBD2. The junction had 1 base not matched to a gene; V was cut back by 5 bases and J by 1 base. Germline CDR1 reads ENHRY; CDR2 reads SYGVKD. This CDR3 has 15 amino acids. CDR3 amino acids: CAISLAGGNTGELFF. The CDR3 DNA reads as TGTGCCATCAGTTTAGCGGGGGGGAACACCGGGGAGCTGTTTTTT.